This TCR beta chain was captured by sequencing in a study of T-cell reconstitution after alpha-beta-depleted transplantation in children. TCRbeta library preparation incorporated unique molecular identifiers. Each CDR3 protein is one row after TCRdb ran MiXCR on the PCR reads. The sample comprises approximately 490,000 distinct CDR3 sequences, approximately 13% of which are singletons, and 4.5% to 6% rests with the top ten. This CDR3 has 17 residues. Germline-derived CDR1 and CDR2 are SGHTA and FQGNSA. V was cut by 1 base and J by 7 bases, with 20 bases left in between. This TCR was recovered from a human donor who donated a stem cell graft to a child with combined immunodeficiency. The sequenced sample was PBMCs from the stem cell graft donor, obtained from the stem cell graft. The rearrangement uses TRBV7-2 and TRBJ1-3; no clear D gene. The chain's CDR3 is CASSLGYSRRFENTIYF. DNA for the CDR3: TGTGCCAGCAGCTTAGGCTACAGCAGACGGTTTGAGAACACCATATATTTT.